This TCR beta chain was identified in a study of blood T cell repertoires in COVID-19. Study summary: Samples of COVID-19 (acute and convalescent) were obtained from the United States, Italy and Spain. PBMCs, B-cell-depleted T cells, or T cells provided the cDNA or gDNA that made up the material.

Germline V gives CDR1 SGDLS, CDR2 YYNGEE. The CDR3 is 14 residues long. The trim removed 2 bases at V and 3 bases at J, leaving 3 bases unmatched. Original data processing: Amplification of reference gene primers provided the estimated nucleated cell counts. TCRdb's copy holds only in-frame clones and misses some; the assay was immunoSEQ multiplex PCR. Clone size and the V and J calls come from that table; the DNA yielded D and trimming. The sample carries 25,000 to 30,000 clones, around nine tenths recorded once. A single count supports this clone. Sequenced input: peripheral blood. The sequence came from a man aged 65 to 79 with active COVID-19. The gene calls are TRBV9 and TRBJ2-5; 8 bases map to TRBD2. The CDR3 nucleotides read TGTGCCAGCAGCGTGAGTAGCGGGAAAGAGACCCAGTACTTC. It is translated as CASSVSSGKETQYF. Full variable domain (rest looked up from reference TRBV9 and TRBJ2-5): DSGVTQTPKHLITATGQRVTLRCSPRSGDLSVYWYQQSLDQGLQFLIQYYNGEERAKGNILERFSAQQFPDLHSELNLSSLELGDSALYFCASSVSSGKETQYFGPGTRLLVL.